The 18 T cell receptor beta chains below come from one sample, sequenced in a study of cytomegalovirus exposure and HLA in healthy donors. The PCR used 60 Vbeta and 13 Jbeta primers. Profiling relied on immunoSEQ multiplex PCR, and the TCRdb table lists in-frame clones only, not all of them. In the table there are around 90,000 clones, approximately 89% of which are singletons. The sample was PBMCs. All receptors derive from a man aged 25 to 40 in good health and CMV-seropositive.

The chain's CDR3 is CASSDGQGTGEQYF. CDR3 DNA: TGTGCCAGCAGCGACGGACAGGGGACGGGAGAGCAGTACTTC. This sequence joins TRBV11-1 and TRBJ2-7, with TRBD1 matching 9 bases. V was pared by 5 bases and J by 7 bases, with 9 bases of the junction left unmatched. Germline-derived CDR1 and CDR2 are SGHAT and FQDESV (reference sequence). The CDR3 extends over 14 amino acids.

This clone was seen only once. This chain connects TRBV5-4 to TRBJ2-6; possible D gene TRBD2, 6 bases. The V gene's germline CDR1 is SGHNT and CDR2 YYREEE (reference sequence). The V end lost 4 bases, the J end lost 0 bases, and 14 bases lay between the germline ends. The CDR3 spans 17 residues. This CDR3 is CASSPPRRGSGANVLTF. As DNA, the CDR3 is TGTGCCAGCAGCCCACCGCGGCGGGGCTCTGGGGCCAACGTCCTGACTTTC.

This chain joins TRBV28 and TRBJ2-7, with D possibly being TRBD2 (6 bases). V was trimmed by 7 bases and J by 0 bases, leaving 25 bases between them. The CDR3 has 18 residues. Looked up from germline, CDR1 is MDHEN and CDR2 is SYDVKM. The DNA for the CDR3 is TGTGCCAGCAAACGGGGGTTGGGGCAGCCTTACCTCTCCTACGAGCAGTACTTC. It yields the protein CASKRGLGQPYLSYEQYF.

This clone was counted between two and nine times. The chain joins TRBV18 to TRBJ1-1; 11 positions agree with TRBD1. Germline V gives CDR1 KGHSH, CDR2 LQKENI. Trimming removed 2 bases from V and 7 bases from J; junction bases left unmatched: 9. This CDR3 is built from 16 residues. CDR3 residues: CASSPISGQGALEAFF. The CDR3 coding sequence is TGTGCCAGCTCACCAATCTCAGGACAGGGGGCTCTTGAAGCTTTCTTT.

The chain is built from TRBV19 and TRBJ1-5, with 8 bases aligning to TRBD1. The trim removed 6 bases at V and 4 bases at J, leaving 8 bases unmatched. Germline V gene sequence: CDR1 LNHDA, CDR2 SQIVND (reference sequence). The CDR3 has 15 residues. CDR3 residues: CASRTDRGRNQPQHF. The CDR3 DNA is TGTGCCAGTAGGACCGACAGGGGCCGGAATCAGCCCCAGCATTTT.

The rearrangement joins TRBV27 to TRBJ2-7; 14 bases agree with TRBD2. V lost 4 bases, J lost 4 bases, and 12 bases stayed unmatched. CDR1 and CDR2 (germline): MNHEY, SMNVEV (reference sequence). This CDR3 is 18 amino acids long. The CDR3 nucleotides are TGTGCCAGCAGTTACAAGTCCGTAGGGACTAGCGGGAGTTACGAGCAGTACTTC. Its translation is CASSYKSVGTSGSYEQYF.

Points on this clone: Other DNA sequences from this sample encode an identical CDR3 as well. The chain employs TRBV5-1 and TRBJ1-2, with D unclear. Germline V gives CDR1 SGHRS, CDR2 YFSETQ. Trimming shortened V by 0 bases and J by 1 base, and 7 bases separated the two germline ends. The CDR3 is 14 residues long. The CDR3 reads CASSLESVNYGYTF. Here the CDR3 DNA reads TGCGCCAGCAGCTTGGAGTCAGTTAACTATGGCTACACCTTC.

V and J are TRBV7-9 and TRBJ2-5; D may be TRBD1 (6 bases). Germline V CDR1 and CDR2: SEHNR, FQNEAQ (reference sequence). V was clipped by 1 base and J by 5 bases, with 11 bases between them. This CDR3 spans 14 amino acids. The chain's CDR3 is CASSLDRASETQYF. For the CDR3, the DNA is TGTGCCAGCAGCTTAGACAGGGCATCGGAGACCCAGTACTTC. Looking up the rest from reference TRBV7-9 and TRBJ2-5 gives the full variable domain: DTGVSQNPRHKITKRGQNVTFRCDPISEHNRLYWYRQTLGQGPEFLTYFQNEAQLEKSRLLSDRFSAERPKGSFSTLEIQRTEQGDSAMYLCASSLDRASETQYFGPGTRLLVL.

This clone occurred once. The chain carries TRBV4-1 and TRBJ2-3, with TRBD2 identical over 13 bases. Trimming removed 2 bases from V and 5 bases from J; junction bases left unmatched: 10. Germline V CDR1 and CDR2: MGHRA, YSYEKL. The CDR3 covers 18 residues. The CDR3 bases are TGCGCCAGCAGCCAAAGATGGCGGACTAGCGGGAGAGAAGATACGCAGTATTTT. Its translation is CASSQRWRTSGREDTQYF.

The chain carries TRBV7-9 and TRBJ1-4; 10 positions agree with TRBD1. V trimming: 5 bases; J trimming: 8 bases; junction bases outside the gene matches: 5. The CDR3 has 14 residues. CDR1 and CDR2 (germline): SEHNR, FQNEAQ (reference sequence). CDR3 loop: CASSPGQGVEKLFF. CDR3 nucleotide sequence: TGTGCCAGCAGCCCTGGACAGGGGGTGGAAAAACTGTTTTTT.

This clone was seen a handful of times. The V call is TRBV5-1, the J call TRBJ1-1; no clear D. The length of the CDR3 is 14 residues. Between the trimmed V and J ends, which lost 3 bases and 2 bases, there was a span of 11 bases. Germline lookup yields CDR1 SGHRS and CDR2 YFSETQ. DNA for the CDR3: TGCGCCAGCAGCTCCACCGCTGGCAACACTGAAGCTTTCTTT. This encodes CASSSTAGNTEAFF.

The J gene is TRBJ2-7, the V gene TRBV6-1; 11 nucleotides agree with TRBD2. The CDR3 covers 12 residues. Per the germline V gene, CDR1 is MNHNS and CDR2 is SASEGT. V lost 4 bases and J lost 12; bases outside the gene matches: 5. CDR3 in amino acids: CASSALAGGAYF. DNA of the CDR3: TGTGCCAGCAGTGCCTTAGCGGGAGGGGCGTACTTC.

This clone was seen once. The chain links TRBV7-9 to TRBJ2-2; TRBD1 matches at 12 bases. Germline loops: CDR1 SEHNR, CDR2 FQNEAQ (reference sequence). V dropped 5 bases and J dropped 0; count of bases not matched to a gene: 10. The CDR3 is 19 amino acids. In DNA, the CDR3 is TGTGCCAGCAGCGGGGACAGGGGGCCGAGTAATACGAACACCGGGGAGCTGTTTTTT. The encoded protein is CASSGDRGPSNTNTGELFF.

The chain has TRBV5-1 and TRBJ2-2; maybe TRBD2 (6 bases). Trimming took 1 base from V and 4 from J, leaving 11 bases between them. The CDR3 covers 15 residues. Germline V gives CDR1 SGHRS, CDR2 YFSETQ. CDR3 nucleotides: TGCGCCAGCAGCTTGTGGAGGGGAGTCACCGGGGAGCTGTTTTTT. It specifies CASSLWRGVTGELFF.

CDR3 in amino acids: CASSEQQRELFF. CDR3 DNA: TGTGCCAGCAGTGAACAACAGCGGGAGCTGTTTTTT. This chain uses TRBV2 with TRBJ2-2; unclear D gene. Germline CDR1 is SNHLY and CDR2 is FYNNEI. With 2 bases removed from V and 9 bases from J, the gap between germline ends came to 7 bases. The CDR3 covers 12 residues.

The chain has TRBV4-1 and TRBJ2-1; 12 bases are a match to TRBD2. V was pared by 4 bases and J by 6 bases, with 4 bases of the junction left unmatched. This CDR3 region has 15 residues. The germline V gene has CDR1 MGHRA and CDR2 YSYEKL. As DNA, the CDR3 is TGCGCCAGCAGCCCCACTAGCGGGAGGTCCAATGAGCAGTTCTTC. Its translation: CASSPTSGRSNEQFF.

The chain combines TRBV28 with TRBJ2-1; TRBD1 aligns across 8 bases. The CDR3 loop spans 15 amino acids. Germline V gives CDR1 MDHEN, CDR2 SYDVKM. The junction had 6 bases not matched to a gene; V was cut back by 3 bases and J by 5 bases. CDR3 nucleotide sequence: TGTGCCAGCAGTTTCCAGGACAGGGACCACAATGAGCAGTTCTTC. Translation gives CASSFQDRDHNEQFF.

This rearrangement joins TRBV19 to TRBJ2-1; TRBD2 aligns across 10 bases. V was clipped by 5 bases and J by 6 bases; unmatched bases: 4. The CDR3 consists of 14 residues. Germline V gives CDR1 LNHDA, CDR2 SQIVND (reference sequence). The CDR3 DNA reads as TGTGCCAGTAGTCAGTCTAGCGGGGGCAATGAGCAGTTCTTC. Protein product: CASSQSSGGNEQFF. The whole variable domain, filled in from reference TRBV19 and TRBJ2-1, reads DGGITQSPKYLFRKEGQNVTLSCEQNLNHDAMYWYRQDPGQGLRLIYYSQIVNDFQKGDIAEGYSVSREKKESFPLTVTSAQKNPTAFYLCASSQSSGGNEQFFGPGTRLTVL.